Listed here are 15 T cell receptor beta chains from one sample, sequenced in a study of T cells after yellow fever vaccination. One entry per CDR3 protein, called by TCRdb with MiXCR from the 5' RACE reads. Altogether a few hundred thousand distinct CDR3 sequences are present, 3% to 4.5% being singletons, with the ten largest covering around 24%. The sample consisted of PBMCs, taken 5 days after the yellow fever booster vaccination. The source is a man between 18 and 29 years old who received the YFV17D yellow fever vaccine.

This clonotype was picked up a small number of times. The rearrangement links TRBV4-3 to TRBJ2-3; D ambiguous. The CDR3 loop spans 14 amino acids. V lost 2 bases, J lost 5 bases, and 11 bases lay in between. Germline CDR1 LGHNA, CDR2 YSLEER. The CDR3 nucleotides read TGCGCCAGCAGCCAAACCTTAATAGAAGATACGCAGTATTTT. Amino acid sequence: CASSQTLIEDTQYF.

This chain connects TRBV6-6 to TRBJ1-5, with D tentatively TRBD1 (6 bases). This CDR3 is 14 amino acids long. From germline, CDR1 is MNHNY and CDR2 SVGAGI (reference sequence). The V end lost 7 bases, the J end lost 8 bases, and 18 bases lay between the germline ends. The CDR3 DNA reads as TGTGCCAGCATTATACAGGGTTTCGGGGAGCCCCAGCATTTT. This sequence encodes CASIIQGFGEPQHF.

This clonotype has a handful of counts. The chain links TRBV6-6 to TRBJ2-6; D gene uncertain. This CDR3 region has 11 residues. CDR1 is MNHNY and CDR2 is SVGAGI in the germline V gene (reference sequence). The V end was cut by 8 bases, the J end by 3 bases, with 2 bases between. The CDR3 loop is CASGGANVLTF. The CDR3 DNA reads TGTGCCAGCGGTGGGGCCAACGTCCTGACTTTC.

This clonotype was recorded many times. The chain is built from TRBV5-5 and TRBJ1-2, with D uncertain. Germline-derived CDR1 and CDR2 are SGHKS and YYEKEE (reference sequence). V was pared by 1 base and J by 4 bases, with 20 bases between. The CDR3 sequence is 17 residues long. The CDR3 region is CASSLSQRIGGAYGYTF. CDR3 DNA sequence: TGTGCCAGCAGCTTGAGTCAGAGGATCGGCGGAGCCTATGGCTACACCTTC.

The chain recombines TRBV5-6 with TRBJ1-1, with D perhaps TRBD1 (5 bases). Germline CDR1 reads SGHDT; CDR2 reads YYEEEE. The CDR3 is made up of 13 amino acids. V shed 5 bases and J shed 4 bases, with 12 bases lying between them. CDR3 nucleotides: TGTGCCAGCAGGCTCAGAAGGGGCACTGAAGCTTTCTTT. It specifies CASRLRRGTEAFF.

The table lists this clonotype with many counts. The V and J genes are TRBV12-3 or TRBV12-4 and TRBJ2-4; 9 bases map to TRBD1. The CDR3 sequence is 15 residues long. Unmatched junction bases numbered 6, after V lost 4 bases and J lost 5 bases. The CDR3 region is CASSWRQGDENIQYF. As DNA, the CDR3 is TGTGCCAGCAGTTGGAGACAGGGGGACGAAAACATTCAGTACTTC.

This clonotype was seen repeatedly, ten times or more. The CDR3: CASSQDPAGAGEDTQYF. The DNA of the CDR3 is TGCGCCAGCAGCCAAGATCCAGCGGGGGCCGGAGAAGATACGCAGTATTTT. This chain joins TRBV4-3 and TRBJ2-3, with 8 bases lining up with TRBD2. The trim removed 0 bases at V and 5 bases at J, leaving 10 bases unmatched. The CDR3 covers 17 residues. Germline CDR1 and CDR2: LGHNA and YSLEER.

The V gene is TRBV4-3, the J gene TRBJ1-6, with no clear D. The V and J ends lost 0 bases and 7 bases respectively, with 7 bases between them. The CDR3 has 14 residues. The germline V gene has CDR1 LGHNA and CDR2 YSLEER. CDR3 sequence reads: CASSQENTNSPLHF. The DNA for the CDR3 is TGCGCCAGCAGCCAAGAAAACACAAATTCACCCCTCCACTTT.

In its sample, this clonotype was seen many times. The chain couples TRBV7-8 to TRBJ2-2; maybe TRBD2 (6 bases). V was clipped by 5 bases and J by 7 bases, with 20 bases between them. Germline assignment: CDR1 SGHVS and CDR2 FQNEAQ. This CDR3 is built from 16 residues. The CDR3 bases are TGTGCCAGCAGCCCTATAAGGAGGGGAAGGAGCGGGGAGCTGTTTTTT. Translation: CASSPIRRGRSGELFF.

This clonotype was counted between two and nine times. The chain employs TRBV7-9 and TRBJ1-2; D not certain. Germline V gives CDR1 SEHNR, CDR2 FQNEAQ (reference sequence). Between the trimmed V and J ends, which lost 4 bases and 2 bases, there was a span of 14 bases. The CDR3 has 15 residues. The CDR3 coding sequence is TGTGCCAGCAGCTATTTGACCCGGGCAAACTATGGCTACACCTTC. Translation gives CASSYLTRANYGYTF.

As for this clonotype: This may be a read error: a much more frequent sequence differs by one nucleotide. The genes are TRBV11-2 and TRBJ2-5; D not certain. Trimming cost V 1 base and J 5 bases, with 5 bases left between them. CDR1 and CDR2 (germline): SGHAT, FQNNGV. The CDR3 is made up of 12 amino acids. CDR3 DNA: TGTGCCAGCAGCTTAGTGGATGAGACCCAGTACTTC. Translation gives CASSLVDETQYF.

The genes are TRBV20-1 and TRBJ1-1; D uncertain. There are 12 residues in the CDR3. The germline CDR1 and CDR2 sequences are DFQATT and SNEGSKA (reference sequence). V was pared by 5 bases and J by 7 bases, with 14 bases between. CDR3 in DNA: TGCAGTGCTGCCGGGAGGTACCGTGAAGCTTTCTTT. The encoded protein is CSAAGRYREAFF.

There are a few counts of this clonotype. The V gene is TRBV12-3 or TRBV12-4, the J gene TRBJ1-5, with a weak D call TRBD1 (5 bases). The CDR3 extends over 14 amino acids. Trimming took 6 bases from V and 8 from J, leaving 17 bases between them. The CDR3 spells CASSLWEGKKPQHF. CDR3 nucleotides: TGTGCCAGCAGCCTTTGGGAGGGGAAGAAGCCCCAGCATTTT.

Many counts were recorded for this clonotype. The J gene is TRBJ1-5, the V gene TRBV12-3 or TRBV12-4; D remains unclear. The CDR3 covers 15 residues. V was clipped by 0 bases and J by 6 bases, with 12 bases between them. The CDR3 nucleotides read TGTGCCAGCAGTTTAGCGCGAGGAGGGTTTCAGCCCCAGCATTTT. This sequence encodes CASSLARGGFQPQHF.

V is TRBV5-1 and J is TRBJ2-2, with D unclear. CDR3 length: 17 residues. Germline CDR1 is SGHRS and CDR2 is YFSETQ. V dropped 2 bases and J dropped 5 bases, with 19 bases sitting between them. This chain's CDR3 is CASSFNPTQSGTGELFF. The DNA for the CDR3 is TGCGCCAGCAGCTTCAATCCTACTCAATCGGGTACCGGGGAGCTGTTTTTT.